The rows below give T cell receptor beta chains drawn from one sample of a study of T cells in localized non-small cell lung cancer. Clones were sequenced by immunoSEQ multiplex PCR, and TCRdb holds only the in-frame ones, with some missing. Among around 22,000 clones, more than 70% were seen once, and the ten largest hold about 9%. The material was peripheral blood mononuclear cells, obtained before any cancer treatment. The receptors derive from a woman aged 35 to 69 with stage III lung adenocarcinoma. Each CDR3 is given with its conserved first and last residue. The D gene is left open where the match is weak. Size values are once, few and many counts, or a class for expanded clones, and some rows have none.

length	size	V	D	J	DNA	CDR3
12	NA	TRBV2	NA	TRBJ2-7	TGTGCCAGCAGTGAAGACGTAGGCCCCCAGTACTTC	CASSEDVGPQYF
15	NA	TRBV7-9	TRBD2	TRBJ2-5	TGTGCCAGCAGCACCGACCCGGGACTAGCAGAGACCCAGTACTTC	CASSTDPGLAETQYF
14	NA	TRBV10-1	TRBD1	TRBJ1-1	TGCGCCAGCAGTGAGGTGAAGGGGGCTACCGAAGCTTTCTTT	CASSEVKGATEAFF
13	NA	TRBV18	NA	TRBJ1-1	TGTGCCAGCTCACCAGGGATGAACACTGAAGCTTTCTTT	CASSPGMNTEAFF
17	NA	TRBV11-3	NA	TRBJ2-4	TGTGCCAGCAGCTTAGGATCGGGGGAGATTGGCAAAAACATTCAGTACTTC	CASSLGSGEIGKNIQYF
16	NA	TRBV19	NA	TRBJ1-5	TGTGCCAGTAGTATAGATCGTCACAGCTACAATCAGCCCCAGCATTTT	CASSIDRHSYNQPQHF
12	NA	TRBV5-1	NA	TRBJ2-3	TGCGCCAGCAGTCAGGGCCCAGATACGCAGTATTTT	CASSQGPDTQYF
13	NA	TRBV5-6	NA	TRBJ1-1	TGTGCCAAAACCCAGGGTTCGGTTACTGAAGCTTTCTTT	CAKTQGSVTEAFF
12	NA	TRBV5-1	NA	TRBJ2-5	TGCGCCAGCAGGGGGCTCCAAGAGACCCAGTACTTC	CASRGLQETQYF
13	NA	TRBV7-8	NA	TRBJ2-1	TGTGCCAGCAGCTCGGGGCACCACAATGAGCAGTTCTTC	CASSSGHHNEQFF
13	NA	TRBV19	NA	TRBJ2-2	TGTGCCAGTACCACGCGAGGGGCCGGGGAGCTGTTTTTT	CASTTRGAGELFF
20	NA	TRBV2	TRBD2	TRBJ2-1	TGTGCCAGCAGCGAACTACGGACTAGCGGGGGGGCCCGGAGGTTATCTGAGCAGTTCTTC	CASSELRTSGGARRLSEQFF
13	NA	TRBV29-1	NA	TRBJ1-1	TGCAGCGTCGCCGGGACATTGAACACTGAAGCTTTCTTT	CSVAGTLNTEAFF
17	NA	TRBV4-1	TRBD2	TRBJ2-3	TGCGCCAGCAGCCAAGATGAGACTAGCGGGGGAGGGGATACGCAGTATTTT	CASSQDETSGGGDTQYF
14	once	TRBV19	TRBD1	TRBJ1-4	TGTGCCAGTACCGCACAGGGGGCAAGCGAAAAACTGTTTTTT	CASTAQGASEKLFF
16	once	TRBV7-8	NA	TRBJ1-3	TGTGCCAGCAGCTTAGAGGGGGGGTCCGTTGGAAACACCATATATTTT	CASSLEGGSVGNTIYF
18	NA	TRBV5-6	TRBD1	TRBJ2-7	TGTGCCAGCAGCTTGGGGGCACCCTGGACAGGTGGGCGCTACGAGCAGTACTTC	CASSLGAPWTGGRYEQYF
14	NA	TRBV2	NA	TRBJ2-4	TGTGCCAGCAGTGGAGGTAGTTTCAAAAACATTCAGTACTTC	CASSGGSFKNIQYF
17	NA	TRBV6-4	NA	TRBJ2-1	TGTGCCAGCAGTGAACTCCGGAGACTAGTAATCCGAAATGAGCAGTTCTTC	CASSELRRLVIRNEQFF
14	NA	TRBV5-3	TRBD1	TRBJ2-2	TGTGCCAGCAGCTTACCAGGGGGCACCGGGGAGCTGTTTTTT	CASSLPGGTGELFF
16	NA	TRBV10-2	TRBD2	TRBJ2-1	TGCGCCAGCAGTGAGTCCGGGCTAGCGGGAGTGCTTGAGCAGTTCTTC	CASSESGLAGVLEQFF
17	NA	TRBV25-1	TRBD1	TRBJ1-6	TGTGCCAGCAGTGAATATAAGGGGACAGGGGGTTACTCACCCCTCCACTTT	CASSEYKGTGGYSPLHF
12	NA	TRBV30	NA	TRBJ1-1	TGTGCCTGGTCAAGCGGGAACACTGAAGCTTTCTTT	CAWSSGNTEAFF
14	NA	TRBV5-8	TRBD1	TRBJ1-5	TGTGCCAGCAGCACCGGGACAGGCTATCAGCCCCAGCATTTT	CASSTGTGYQPQHF
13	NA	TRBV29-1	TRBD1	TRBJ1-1	TGCAGCGCCTGGGACAGGGGGAACACTGAAGCTTTCTTT	CSAWDRGNTEAFF
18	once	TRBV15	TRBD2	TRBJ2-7	TGTGCCACCAGCAGCGACGAGGGGACGGGAGGGCCTCTCTACGAGCAGTACTTC	CATSSDEGTGGPLYEQYF
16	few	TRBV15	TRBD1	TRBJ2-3	TGTGCCACCAGCAGAGATCCTGGGACAGGGGCAGATACGCAGTATTTT	CATSRDPGTGADTQYF
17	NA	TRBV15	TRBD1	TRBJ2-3	TGTGCCACCAGCAGAGGAACCGGGACAGCTAGCACAGATACGCAGTATTTT	CATSRGTGTASTDTQYF
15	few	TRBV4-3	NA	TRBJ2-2	TGCGCCAGCAGCCAAGAAATTTCGGGGACCGGGGAGCTGTTTTTT	CASSQEISGTGELFF
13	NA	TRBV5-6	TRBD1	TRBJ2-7	TGTGCCAGCAGCCCGGGACAGTACTACGAGCAGTACTTC	CASSPGQYYEQYF
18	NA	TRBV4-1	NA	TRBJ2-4	TGCGCCAGCAGCCAAGATGTCTGGGGATCTGTAGCCAAAAACATTCAGTACTTC	CASSQDVWGSVAKNIQYF
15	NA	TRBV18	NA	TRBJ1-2	TGTGCCAGCTCACCTGACGGAGCGCCTGACAATGGCTACACCTTC	CASSPDGAPDNGYTF
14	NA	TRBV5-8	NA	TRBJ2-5	TGTGCCAGCAGCTTGGGGGACAGGCTAGCGGGGAGACACTTC	CASSLGDRLAGRHF
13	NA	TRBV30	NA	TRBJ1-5	TGTGCCTGGAGCGCAGGGATCAATCAGCCCCAGCATTTT	CAWSAGINQPQHF
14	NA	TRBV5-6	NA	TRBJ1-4	TGTGCCAGCAGCTTACGGGCTCGTTTAGAAAAACTGTTTTTT	CASSLRARLEKLFF
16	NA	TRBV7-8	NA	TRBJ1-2	TGTGCCAGCAGCCTCCGGGGCGGGGCGGCGAACTATGGCTACACCTTC	CASSLRGGAANYGYTF
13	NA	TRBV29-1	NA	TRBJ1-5	TGCAGCGTTGAAACTGGGTTCAATCAGCCCCAGCATTTT	CSVETGFNQPQHF
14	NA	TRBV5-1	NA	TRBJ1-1	TGCGCCAGCAGCTTGCAGGGGACGGACACTGAAGCTTTCTTT	CASSLQGTDTEAFF
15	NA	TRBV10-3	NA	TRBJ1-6	TGTGCCATCAGTATAAACGGCCCCCAGAATTCACCCCTCCACTTT	CAISINGPQNSPLHF
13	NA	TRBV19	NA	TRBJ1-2	TGTGCCAGTAGTATCACAGGGAACTATGGCTACACCTTC	CASSITGNYGYTF
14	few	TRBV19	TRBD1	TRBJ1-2	TGTGCCAGTAGTATTGACAGGGGGACCTATGGCTACACCTTC	CASSIDRGTYGYTF
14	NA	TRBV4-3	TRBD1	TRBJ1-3	TGCGCCAGCAGCCAAGCCGGACAGGGGAACACCATATATTTT	CASSQAGQGNTIYF